Reported below is one T cell receptor beta chain. The protocol was immunoSEQ multiplex PCR, while the TCRdb copy is restricted to in-frame clones and leaves out a portion. The data show over 70,000 clones, roughly 88% seen once. The source of the sample is a study of T cell responses to AZD1222 COVID-19 vaccine. In germline, CDR1 is SGHRS, CDR2 YFSETQ. The V end lost 0 bases, the J end lost 0 bases, and 10 bases lay between the germline ends. The CDR3 loop spans 16 amino acids. The material was peripheral blood, obtained on day 0 of MenACWY control vaccination. The TCR sequence derives from an adult in good health. The chain joins TRBV5-1 to TRBJ1-3; no firm D call. The CDR3 protein is CASSLDLSSSGNTIYF. DNA of the CDR3: TGCGCCAGCAGCTTGGACCTCAGCAGCTCTGGAAACACCATATATTTT.